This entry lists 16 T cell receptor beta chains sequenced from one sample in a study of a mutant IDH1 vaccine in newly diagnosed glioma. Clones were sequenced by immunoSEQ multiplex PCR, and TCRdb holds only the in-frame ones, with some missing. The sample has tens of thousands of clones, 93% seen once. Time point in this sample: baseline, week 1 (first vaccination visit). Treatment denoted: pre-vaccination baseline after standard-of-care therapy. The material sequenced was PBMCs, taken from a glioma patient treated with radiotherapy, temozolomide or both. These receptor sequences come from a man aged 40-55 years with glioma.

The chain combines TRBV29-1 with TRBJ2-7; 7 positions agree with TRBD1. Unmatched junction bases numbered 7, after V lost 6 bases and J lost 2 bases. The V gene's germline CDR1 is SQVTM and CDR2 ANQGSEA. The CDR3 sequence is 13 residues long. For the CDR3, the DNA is TGCAGCGTAGCCGACAGGGATCCCTACGAGCAGTACTTC. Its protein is CSVADRDPYEQYF.

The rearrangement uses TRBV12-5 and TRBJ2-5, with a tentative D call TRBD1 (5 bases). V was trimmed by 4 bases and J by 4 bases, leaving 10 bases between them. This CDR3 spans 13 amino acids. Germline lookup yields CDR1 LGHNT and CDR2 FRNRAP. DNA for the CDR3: TGTGCTAGTGGTTCTTGGGGCAGAGAGACCCAGTACTTC. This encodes CASGSWGRETQYF.

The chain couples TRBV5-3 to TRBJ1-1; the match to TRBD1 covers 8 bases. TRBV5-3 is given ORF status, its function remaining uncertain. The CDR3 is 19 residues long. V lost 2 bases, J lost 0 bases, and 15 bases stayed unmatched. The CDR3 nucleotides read TGTGCCAGAAGCTTAAGGGACAGGCTCTTCTGGGATATGAACACTGAAGCTTTCTTT. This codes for CARSLRDRLFWDMNTEAFF.

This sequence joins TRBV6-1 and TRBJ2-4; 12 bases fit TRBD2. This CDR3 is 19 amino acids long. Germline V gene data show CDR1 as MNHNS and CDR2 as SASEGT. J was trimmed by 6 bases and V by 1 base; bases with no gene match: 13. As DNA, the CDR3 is TGTGCCAGCAGTGAAGTCCTAGCGGGGGGGGCAGGCGGTCGAAACATTCAGTACTTC. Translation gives CASSEVLAGGAGGRNIQYF.

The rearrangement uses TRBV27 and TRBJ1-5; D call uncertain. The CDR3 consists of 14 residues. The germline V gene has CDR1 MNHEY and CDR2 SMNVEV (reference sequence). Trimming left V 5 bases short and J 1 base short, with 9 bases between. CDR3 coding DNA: TGTGCCAGCAGTCTCACATTAAGCAATCAGCCCCAGCATTTT. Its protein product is CASSLTLSNQPQHF.

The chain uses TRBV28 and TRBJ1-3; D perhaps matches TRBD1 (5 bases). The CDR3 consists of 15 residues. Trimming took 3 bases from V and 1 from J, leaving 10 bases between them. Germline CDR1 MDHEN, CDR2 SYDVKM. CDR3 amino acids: CASSFGGTSGNTIYF. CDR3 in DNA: TGTGCCAGCAGTTTTGGGGGAACGTCTGGAAACACCATATATTTT.

CDR3 DNA: TGTGCCAGCAGTTCTCGTAGGAACACTGAAGCTTTCTTT. This sequence encodes CASSSRRNTEAFF. This rearrangement joins TRBV6-1 to TRBJ1-1; D remains unclear. The CDR3 totals 13 residues. Trimming removed 5 bases at V and 1 base at J, with 8 bases between. Germline V gene data show CDR1 as MNHNS and CDR2 as SASEGT.

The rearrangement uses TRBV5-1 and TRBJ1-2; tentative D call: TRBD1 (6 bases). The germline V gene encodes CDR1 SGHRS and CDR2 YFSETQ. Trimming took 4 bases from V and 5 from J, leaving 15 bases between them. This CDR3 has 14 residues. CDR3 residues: CASSPEGEWYGYTF. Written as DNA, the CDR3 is TGCGCCAGCAGCCCCGAGGGGGAATGGTATGGCTACACCTTC.

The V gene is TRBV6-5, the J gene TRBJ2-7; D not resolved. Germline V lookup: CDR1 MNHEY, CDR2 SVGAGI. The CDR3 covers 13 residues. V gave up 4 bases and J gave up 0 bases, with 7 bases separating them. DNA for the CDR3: TGTGCCAGCAGTTGGGCCAGCTCCTACGAGCAGTACTTC. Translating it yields CASSWASSYEQYF.

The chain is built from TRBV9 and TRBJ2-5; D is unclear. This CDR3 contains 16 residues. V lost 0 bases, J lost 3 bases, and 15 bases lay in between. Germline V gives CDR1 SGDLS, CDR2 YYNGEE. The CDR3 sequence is CASSVGAYLSEETQYF. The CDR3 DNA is TGTGCCAGCAGCGTAGGAGCCTACCTTAGTGAAGAGACCCAGTACTTC.

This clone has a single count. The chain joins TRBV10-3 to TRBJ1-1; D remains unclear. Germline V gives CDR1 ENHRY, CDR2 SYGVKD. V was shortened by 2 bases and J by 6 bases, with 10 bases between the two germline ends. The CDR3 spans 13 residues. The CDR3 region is CAISEPSSAEAFF. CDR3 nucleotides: TGTGCCATCAGTGAGCCCAGTTCAGCTGAAGCTTTCTTT.

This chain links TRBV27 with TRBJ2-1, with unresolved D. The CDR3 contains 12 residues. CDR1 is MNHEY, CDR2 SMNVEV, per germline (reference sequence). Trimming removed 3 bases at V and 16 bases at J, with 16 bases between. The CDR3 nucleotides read TGTGCCAGCAGTTTTTCGAACGGGCCCCCTTTCTTC. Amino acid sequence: CASSFSNGPPFF.

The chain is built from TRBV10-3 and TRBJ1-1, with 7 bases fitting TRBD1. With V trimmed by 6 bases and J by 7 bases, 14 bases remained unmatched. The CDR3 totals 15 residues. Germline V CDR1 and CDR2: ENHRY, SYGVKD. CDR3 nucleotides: TGTGCCATCAGCGAAACTGGGACAGCGCTTATTGAAGCTTTCTTT. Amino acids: CAISETGTALIEAFF.

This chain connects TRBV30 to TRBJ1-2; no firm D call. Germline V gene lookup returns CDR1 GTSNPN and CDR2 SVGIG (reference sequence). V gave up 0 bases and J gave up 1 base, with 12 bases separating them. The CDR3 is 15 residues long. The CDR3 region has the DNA TGTGCCTGGAGTGTTCGAACGGTGTTTAACTATGGCTACACCTTC. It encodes CAWSVRTVFNYGYTF.

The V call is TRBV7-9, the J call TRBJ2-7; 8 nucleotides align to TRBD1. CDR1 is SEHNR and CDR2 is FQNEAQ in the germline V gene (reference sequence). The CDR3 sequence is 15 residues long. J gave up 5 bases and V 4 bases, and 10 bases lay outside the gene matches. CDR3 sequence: CASSSTGQAKDEQYF. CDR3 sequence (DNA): TGTGCCAGCAGCTCAACGGGACAGGCAAAAGACGAGCAGTACTTC.

The CDR3 DNA reads TGTGCCAGCAGTTACTCGATATCCTACGAGCAGTACTTC. This translates into CASSYSISYEQYF. The chain joins TRBV6-5 to TRBJ2-7; no definite D call. V was clipped by 0 bases and J by 1 base, with 4 bases between them. The CDR3 totals 13 residues. Germline values: CDR1 MNHEY, CDR2 SVGAGI.